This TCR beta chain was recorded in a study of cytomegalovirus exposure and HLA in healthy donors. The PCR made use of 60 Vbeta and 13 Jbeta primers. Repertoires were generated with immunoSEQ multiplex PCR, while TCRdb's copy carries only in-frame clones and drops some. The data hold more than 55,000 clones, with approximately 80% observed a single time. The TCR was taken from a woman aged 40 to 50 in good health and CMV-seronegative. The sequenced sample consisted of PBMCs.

CDR3 sequence: CASTSERLSSGNTIYF. In DNA, the CDR3 is TGCGCCAGCACCTCCGAAAGACTGAGCTCTGGAAACACCATATATTTT. V and J are TRBV4-1 and TRBJ1-3; D call uncertain. The ends were cut back, 7 bases at V and 0 bases at J, with 16 bases in the middle. CDR3 length equals 16 residues. Per the germline V gene, CDR1 is MGHRA and CDR2 is YSYEKL.